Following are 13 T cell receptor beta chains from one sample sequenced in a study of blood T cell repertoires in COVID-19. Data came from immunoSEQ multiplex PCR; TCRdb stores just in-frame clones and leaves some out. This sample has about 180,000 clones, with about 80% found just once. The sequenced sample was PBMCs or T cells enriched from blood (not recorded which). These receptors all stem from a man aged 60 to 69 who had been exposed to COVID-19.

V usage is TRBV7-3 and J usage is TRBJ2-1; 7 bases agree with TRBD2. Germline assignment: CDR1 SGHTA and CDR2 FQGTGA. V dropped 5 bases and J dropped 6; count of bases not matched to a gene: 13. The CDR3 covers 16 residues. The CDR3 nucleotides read TGTGCCAGCAGCCCCGGGACCGGGACTACAGTCAATGAGCAGTTCTTC. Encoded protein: CASSPGTGTTVNEQFF.

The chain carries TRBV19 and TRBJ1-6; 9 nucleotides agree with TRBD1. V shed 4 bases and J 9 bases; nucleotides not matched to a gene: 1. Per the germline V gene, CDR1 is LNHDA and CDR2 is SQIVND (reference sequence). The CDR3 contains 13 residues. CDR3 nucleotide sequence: TGTGCCAGTAGTACGGACAGGGGTTCACCCCTCCACTTT. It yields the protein CASSTDRGSPLHF.

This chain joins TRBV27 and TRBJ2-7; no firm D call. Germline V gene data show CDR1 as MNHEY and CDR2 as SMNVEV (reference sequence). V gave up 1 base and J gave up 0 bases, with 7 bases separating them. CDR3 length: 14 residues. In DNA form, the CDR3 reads TGTGCCAGCAGTTTATACAGAAGCTCCTACGAGCAGTACTTC. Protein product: CASSLYRSSYEQYF.

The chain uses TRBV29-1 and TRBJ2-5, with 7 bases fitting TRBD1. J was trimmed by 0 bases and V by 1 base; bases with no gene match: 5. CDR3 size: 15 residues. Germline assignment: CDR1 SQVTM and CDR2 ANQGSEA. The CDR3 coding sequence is TGCAGCGTTGAAGTGGCCAGGGGGTACCAAGAGACCCAGTACTTC. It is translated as CSVEVARGYQETQYF.

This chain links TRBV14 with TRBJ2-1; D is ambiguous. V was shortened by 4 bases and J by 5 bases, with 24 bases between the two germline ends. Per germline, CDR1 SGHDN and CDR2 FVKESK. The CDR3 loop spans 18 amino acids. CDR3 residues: CASSLRRSSQLENNEQFF. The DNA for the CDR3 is TGTGCCAGCAGCCTCCGACGATCATCCCAGCTAGAGAACAATGAGCAGTTCTTC.

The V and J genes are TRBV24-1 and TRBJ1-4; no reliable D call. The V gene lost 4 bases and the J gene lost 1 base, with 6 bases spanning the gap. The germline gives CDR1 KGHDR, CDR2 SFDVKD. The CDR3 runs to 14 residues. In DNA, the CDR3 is TGTGCCACCAGTGAGGGAGGAACTAATGAAAAACTGTTTTTT. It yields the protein CATSEGGTNEKLFF.

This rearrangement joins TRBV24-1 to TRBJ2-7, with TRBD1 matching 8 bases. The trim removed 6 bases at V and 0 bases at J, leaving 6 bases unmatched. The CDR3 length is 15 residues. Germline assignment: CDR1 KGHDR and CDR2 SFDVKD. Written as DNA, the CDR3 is TGTGCCACCAGTCAATCCGGGACAGGCTCCTACGAGCAGTACTTC. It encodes CATSQSGTGSYEQYF.

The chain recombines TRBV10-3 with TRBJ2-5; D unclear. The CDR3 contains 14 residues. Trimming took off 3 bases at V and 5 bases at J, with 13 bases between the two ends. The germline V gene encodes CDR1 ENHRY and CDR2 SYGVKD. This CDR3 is CAISDAAVEETQYF. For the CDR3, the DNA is TGTGCCATCAGTGATGCTGCGGTGGAGGAGACCCAGTACTTC.

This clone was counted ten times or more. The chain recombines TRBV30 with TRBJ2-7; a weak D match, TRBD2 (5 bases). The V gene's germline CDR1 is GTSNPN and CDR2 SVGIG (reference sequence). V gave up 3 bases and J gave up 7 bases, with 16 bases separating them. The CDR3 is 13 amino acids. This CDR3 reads CAWSPDSAPEQYF. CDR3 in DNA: TGTGCCTGGAGCCCGGACTCCGCTCCAGAGCAGTACTTC.

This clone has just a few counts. In DNA form, the CDR3 reads TGTGCCTGGTCCGGGAGTATGAACACTGAAGCTTTCTTT. Its translation is CAWSGSMNTEAFF. The gene calls are TRBV30 and TRBJ1-1, with unresolved D. Germline-derived CDR1 and CDR2 are GTSNPN and SVGIG (reference sequence). Trimming removed 5 bases from V and 0 bases from J, with 10 bases in between. The CDR3 runs 13 residues. Complete variable domain (other parts from reference TRBV30 and TRBJ1-1): SQTIHQWPATLVQPVGSPLSLECTVEGTSNPNLYWYRQAAGRGLQLLFYSVGIGQISSEVPQNLSASRPQDRQFILSSKKLLLSDSGFYLCAWSGSMNTEAFFGQGTRLTVV.

CDR3 residues: CASSRGRERGEQFF. CDR3 bases: TGCGCCAGCAGTAGGGGGAGGGAGCGCGGGGAGCAGTTCTTC. V is TRBV5-1 and J is TRBJ2-1; D may be TRBD2 (7 bases). Per germline, CDR1 SGHRS and CDR2 YFSETQ. The CDR3 covers 14 residues. V lost 5 bases to trimming and J lost 10 bases, with 19 bases between them.

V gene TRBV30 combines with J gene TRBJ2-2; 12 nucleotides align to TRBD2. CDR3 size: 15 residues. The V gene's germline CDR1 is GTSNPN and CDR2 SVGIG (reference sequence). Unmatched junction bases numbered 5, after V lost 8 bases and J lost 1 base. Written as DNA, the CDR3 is TGTGCCGGGGGACTAGCGGGCCTGAACACCGGGGAGCTGTTTTTT. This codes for CAGGLAGLNTGELFF.

The CDR3 region is CASSRGTPVGELFF. The CDR3 nucleotides read TGCGCCAGCAGCCGAGGGACACCGGTCGGGGAGCTGTTTTTT. J is TRBJ2-2 and V is TRBV5-1; a possible D gene is TRBD1 (6 bases). Trimming stripped 4 bases from V and 7 bases from J, with 14 bases between. CDR3 length: 14 amino acids. Germline loops: CDR1 SGHRS, CDR2 YFSETQ.